This entry lists 28 T cell receptor beta chains sequenced from one sample in a study of response to subunit inactivated influenza vaccine. TCRdb fed the RT-PCR reads into MiXCR, producing one record per CDR3 protein. The data hold around 200,000 distinct CDR3 sequences, with roughly 14% observed a single time. Here the sequenced sample was CD8+ T cells sorted from PBMCs, taken around 5 days after vaccination. The receptors shown here come from a man aged 50-60 years who received an inactivated influenza vaccine.

This clonotype was seen a few times. The CDR3 bases are TGTGCCAGCAGTTATCCCCTCGTGTGGGACAGGGACCCTTTTGCAACTAATGAAAAACTGTTTTTT. It encodes CASSYPLVWDRDPFATNEKLFF. The V call is TRBV6-2 or TRBV6-3, the J call TRBJ1-4; 9 positions match TRBD1. Germline trimming cut 3 bases from V and 0 bases from J; bases unmatched to any gene: 20. CDR3 length equals 22 residues. Germline V gives CDR1 MNHEY, CDR2 SVGEGT.

This clonotype showed up many times. The chain links TRBV29-1 to TRBJ2-1; D is uncertain. CDR3 length equals 13 residues. Germline assignment: CDR1 SQVTM and CDR2 ANQGSEA. Trimming left V 3 bases short and J 2 bases short, with 8 bases between. The CDR3 coding sequence is TGCAGCGTTGACGGGTTGCCCTACAATGAGCAGTTCTTC. Amino acid sequence: CSVDGLPYNEQFF.

This clonotype was recorded a few times. The chain carries TRBV29-1 and TRBJ2-2; 7 bases are a match to TRBD1. Germline CDR1 and CDR2: SQVTM and ANQGSEA. The CDR3 runs to 13 residues. V lost 6 bases, J lost 4 bases, and 5 bases stayed unmatched. CDR3 region: CSVLRDSTGELFF. The CDR3 DNA reads as TGCAGCGTCCTAAGGGACAGCACCGGGGAGCTGTTTTTT.

The V and J genes are TRBV24-1 and TRBJ2-5, with unresolved D. Germline V lookup: CDR1 KGHDR, CDR2 SFDVKD. The CDR3 runs 15 residues. The ends were cut back, 1 base at V and 1 base at J, with 9 bases in the middle. The CDR3 bases are TGTGCCACCAGTGATTTTAGGGATTTCCAAGAGACCCAGTACTTC. Protein product: CATSDFRDFQETQYF.

This clonotype was recorded many times. V usage is TRBV28 and J usage is TRBJ1-5; D remains unclear. The CDR3 consists of 18 residues. Germline V gives CDR1 MDHEN, CDR2 SYDVKM. V shed 3 bases and J shed 1 base, with 19 bases lying between them. For the CDR3, the DNA is TGTGCCAGCAGTTTTAATCACCAAGTGGACGGGAGCAATCAGCCCCAGCATTTT. It encodes CASSFNHQVDGSNQPQHF.

This rearrangement joins TRBV20-1 to TRBJ2-7; TRBD2 might be the D (5 bases). The V end lost 0 bases, the J end lost 2 bases, and 17 bases lay between the germline ends. Germline CDR1 reads DFQATT; CDR2 reads SNEGSKA (reference sequence). The CDR3 spans 16 residues. CDR3 sequence reads: CSARDLEGKDPYEQYF. The CDR3 DNA reads TGCAGTGCTAGAGATCTAGAGGGTAAGGATCCCTACGAGCAGTACTTC.

There are a few counts of this clonotype. This sequence joins TRBV7-9 and TRBJ2-7, with a possible D match to TRBD2 (5 bases). Germline CDR1 SEHNR, CDR2 FQNEAQ (reference sequence). This CDR3 has 13 amino acids. Trimming stripped 5 bases from V and 6 bases from J, with 14 bases between. CDR3 amino acids: CASSSGATSEQYF. CDR3 bases: TGTGCCAGCAGCAGCGGTGCTACCAGCGAGCAGTACTTC. Full variable domain (remainder filled in from reference TRBV7-9 and TRBJ2-7): DTGVSQNPRHKITKRGQNVTFRCDPISEHNRLYWYRQTLGQGPEFLTYFQNEAQLEKSRLLSDRFSAERPKGSFSTLEIQRTEQGDSAMYLCASSSGATSEQYFGPGTRLTVT.

V gene TRBV30 combines with J gene TRBJ2-7, with unresolved D. Germline loops: CDR1 GTSNPN, CDR2 SVGIG (reference sequence). The length of the CDR3 is 11 residues. Between the trimmed V and J ends, which lost 4 bases and 6 bases, there was a span of 10 bases. The DNA of the CDR3 is TGTGCCTGGAATGCATACGGCGAGCAGTACTTC. It encodes CAWNAYGEQYF.

This clonotype came up a few times. The chain couples TRBV27 to TRBJ2-1; TRBD1 is a possible D gene (5 bases). In germline, CDR1 is MNHEY, CDR2 SMNVEV (reference sequence). Trimming pared 4 bases from V and 8 bases from J, leaving 12 bases between. The CDR3 has 13 amino acids. CDR3 nucleotide sequence: TGTGCCAGCAGTTGGATAGGGGTCGATGAGCAGTTCTTC. Translation: CASSWIGVDEQFF.

This chain connects TRBV28 to TRBJ2-3; tentative D call: TRBD2 (5 bases). Trimming removed 6 bases from V and 5 bases from J, with 15 bases in between. Germline-derived CDR1 and CDR2 are MDHEN and SYDVKM. This CDR3 is 14 amino acids long. CDR3 DNA sequence: TGTGCCAGCAGAGTCACTAGTCTAGAAGATACGCAGTATTTT. Its translation is CASRVTSLEDTQYF.

The J gene is TRBJ1-3, the V gene TRBV11-2; D unresolved. CDR3 length equals 13 residues. Germline CDR1 and CDR2: SGHAT and FQNNGV. V shed 1 base and J shed 7 bases, with 8 bases lying between them. The CDR3 nucleotides are TGTGCCAGCAGCTTAGTCCCTTTGAACACCATATATTTT. Encoded protein: CASSLVPLNTIYF.

V gene TRBV19 combines with J gene TRBJ1-5, with a tentative D call TRBD1 (6 bases). The CDR3 covers 16 residues. Germline loops: CDR1 LNHDA, CDR2 SQIVND (reference sequence). The V and J ends lost 5 bases and 4 bases respectively, with 18 bases between them. In nucleotides, the CDR3 is TGTGCCAGTAGTCCGAGTATGGACAGAACTAATCAGCCCCAGCATTTT. It translates to CASSPSMDRTNQPQHF. Drawing the rest from reference TRBV19 and TRBJ1-5, the complete variable domain is DGGITQSPKYLFRKEGQNVTLSCEQNLNHDAMYWYRQDPGQGLRLIYYSQIVNDFQKGDIAEGYSVSREKKESFPLTVTSAQKNPTAFYLCASSPSMDRTNQPQHFGDGTRLSIL.

The chain joins TRBV7-9 to TRBJ2-1; 8 positions match TRBD1. The junction had 13 bases not matched to a gene; V was cut back by 4 bases and J by 8 bases. The germline gives CDR1 SEHNR, CDR2 FQNEAQ (reference sequence). The CDR3 has 16 residues. The CDR3 region is CASSSSPGQVVHEQFF. In nucleotides, the CDR3 is TGTGCCAGCAGCTCCTCTCCGGGACAGGTGGTGCATGAGCAGTTCTTC.

The V call is TRBV9, the J call TRBJ2-5, with D possibly being TRBD2 (6 bases). CDR3 size: 14 residues. The germline CDR1 and CDR2 sequences are SGDLS and YYNGEE. Trimming removed 2 bases at V and 7 bases at J, with 15 bases between. CDR3 nucleotides: TGTGCCAGCAGCGTTGTAAGCGGAGCGGGGACCCAGTACTTC. Protein sequence: CASSVVSGAGTQYF.

This clonotype has a count of ten or more. The rearrangement links TRBV4-3 to TRBJ2-3, with 10 bases aligning to TRBD2. CDR1 and CDR2 (germline): LGHNA, YSLEER. The CDR3 sequence is 19 residues long. V shed 0 bases, J shed 3 bases, and the junction held 12 bases outside the gene matches. Here the CDR3 DNA reads TGCGCCAGCAGCCAAGATTCCTGGTTTGGAGCGGGAGGGACAGATACGCAGTATTTT. Its translation: CASSQDSWFGAGGTDTQYF.

The chain has TRBV12-3 or TRBV12-4 and TRBJ2-1, with 8 bases lining up with TRBD2. V was clipped by 2 bases and J by 7 bases; unmatched bases: 7. The CDR3 has 15 amino acids. CDR3 in DNA: TGTGCCAGCAGTTTACCGGGGGGGCTAAGAAATGAGCAGTTCTTC. Its protein is CASSLPGGLRNEQFF.

The chain has TRBV10-2 and TRBJ2-2; no clear D. V dropped 5 bases and J dropped 0 bases, with 7 bases sitting between them. The CDR3 loop spans 14 amino acids. From germline, CDR1 is WSHSY and CDR2 SAAADI. The CDR3 DNA follows: TGCGCCAGCAGTCACACAGCGAACACCGGGGAGCTGTTTTTT. Its translation is CASSHTANTGELFF.

Many counts were recorded for this clonotype. The chain combines TRBV10-3 with TRBJ2-1; no clear D gene. V dropped 0 bases and J dropped 9 bases, with 15 bases sitting between them. The V gene's germline CDR1 is ENHRY and CDR2 SYGVKD. The CDR3 length is 15 residues. The chain's CDR3 is CAISESAETKIEQFF. DNA for the CDR3: TGTGCCATCAGTGAGTCAGCTGAGACCAAGATTGAGCAGTTCTTC.

This clonotype was seen a few times. The J gene is TRBJ2-7, the V gene TRBV10-3, with 7 bases that match TRBD1. CDR1 and CDR2 (germline): ENHRY, SYGVKD. The length of the CDR3 is 15 residues. V was clipped by 4 bases and J by 1 base; unmatched bases: 7. This CDR3 is CAISADRASSYEQYF. For the CDR3, the DNA is TGTGCCATCAGTGCAGACAGGGCCTCTTCCTACGAGCAGTACTTC.

The chain employs TRBV5-1 and TRBJ2-1, with 11 nucleotides matching TRBD2. Germline V CDR1 and CDR2: SGHRS, YFSETQ. J was trimmed by 8 bases and V by 1 base; bases with no gene match: 5. The CDR3 runs to 15 residues. The CDR3 DNA reads as TGCGCCAGCAGCTTGCGCCTAGCGGGGGGATATGAGCAGTTCTTC. It codes for CASSLRLAGGYEQFF. Full variable domain (missing parts from reference TRBV5-1 and TRBJ2-1): KAGVTQTPRYLIKTRGQQVTLSCSPISGHRSVSWYQQTPGQGLQFLFEYFSETQRNKGNFPGRFSGRQFSNSRSEMNVSTLELGDSALYLCASSLRLAGGYEQFFGPGTRLTVL.

The chain links TRBV28 to TRBJ2-2; tentatively, D is TRBD2 (6 bases). Trimming took off 5 bases at V and 2 bases at J, with 12 bases between the two ends. The germline V gene encodes CDR1 MDHEN and CDR2 SYDVKM. The length of the CDR3 is 15 residues. The CDR3 DNA reads TGTGCCAGCAGTCGGGACTCTATTAACACCGGGGAGCTGTTTTTT. Translating gives CASSRDSINTGELFF.

This clonotype was counted only a few times. This chain joins TRBV7-8 and TRBJ2-1; 14 bases match TRBD2. Trimming at V came to 5 bases and at J to 9 bases, leaving 3 bases not matched to a gene. The CDR3 has 14 residues. Germline assignment: CDR1 SGHVS and CDR2 FQNEAQ. The CDR3 spells CASSLGTSGSEQFF. The CDR3 DNA sequence: TGTGCCAGCAGCCTCGGGACTAGCGGGAGTGAGCAGTTCTTC. The full variable domain, in which reference TRBV7-8 and TRBJ2-1 provide the parts outside the CDR3, is GAGVSQSPRYKVAKRGQDVALRCDPISGHVSLFWYQQALGQGPEFLTYFQNEAQLDKSGLPSDRFFAERPEGSVSTLKIQRTQQEDSAVYLCASSLGTSGSEQFFGPGTRLTVL.

This clonotype was counted between two and nine times. V and J are TRBV7-2 and TRBJ2-3; 12 bases are shared with TRBD2. The germline CDR1 and CDR2 sequences are SGHTA and FQGNSA. CDR3 size: 16 residues. Unmatched junction bases numbered 0, after V lost 2 bases and J lost 0 bases. CDR3 in amino acids: CASSLLAGGSTDTQYF. CDR3 sequence (DNA): TGTGCCAGCAGCTTACTAGCGGGGGGGAGCACAGATACGCAGTATTTT.

The chain carries TRBV4-3 and TRBJ2-2, with 11 bases lining up with TRBD2. V was clipped by 0 bases and J by 7 bases; unmatched bases: 16. Per germline, CDR1 LGHNA and CDR2 YSLEER. The CDR3 has 20 amino acids. The CDR3 reads CASSQDAILAGGYINGELFF. In DNA, the CDR3 is TGCGCCAGCAGCCAAGATGCCATCTTAGCGGGGGGGTACATCAACGGGGAGCTGTTTTTT.

This clonotype has a handful of counts. The chain uses TRBV12-3 or TRBV12-4 and TRBJ2-5; D is perhaps TRBD1 or TRBD2 (7 bases each). This CDR3 contains 17 residues. V was pared by 1 base and J by 7 bases, with 22 bases between. CDR3 nucleotides: TGTGCCAGCAGTTTAGGACCGCGACCAGGGGGGGGTTCGACCCAGTACTTC. It encodes CASSLGPRPGGGSTQYF.

This clonotype was seen a few times. This chain uses TRBV15 with TRBJ2-7, with D hard to call. Germline CDR1 is LNHNV and CDR2 is YYDKDF (reference sequence). The CDR3 is made up of 14 amino acids. Trimming took off 1 base at V and 0 bases at J, with 7 bases between the two ends. CDR3 loop: CATSRGGNSYEQYF. The CDR3 region has the DNA TGTGCCACCAGCAGAGGTGGGAACTCCTACGAGCAGTACTTC.

This rearrangement joins TRBV14 to TRBJ1-1; D perhaps matches TRBD1 (6 bases). Trimming removed 0 bases from V and 0 bases from J, with 11 bases in between. The CDR3 sequence is 16 residues long. CDR1 SGHDN and CDR2 FVKESK come from the germline V gene. The CDR3 bases are TGTGCCAGCAGCCAAGATCTAGGACAGATGAACACTGAAGCTTTCTTT. Its protein is CASSQDLGQMNTEAFF.

The J gene is TRBJ2-3, the V gene TRBV7-9, with D uncertain. Trimming took 4 bases from V and 7 from J, leaving 12 bases between them. Germline-derived CDR1 and CDR2 are SEHNR and FQNEAQ (reference sequence). CDR3 size: 13 residues. The CDR3, as DNA: TGTGCCAGCAGCTCCTCGACGGAAAATACGCAGTATTTT. This codes for CASSSSTENTQYF.